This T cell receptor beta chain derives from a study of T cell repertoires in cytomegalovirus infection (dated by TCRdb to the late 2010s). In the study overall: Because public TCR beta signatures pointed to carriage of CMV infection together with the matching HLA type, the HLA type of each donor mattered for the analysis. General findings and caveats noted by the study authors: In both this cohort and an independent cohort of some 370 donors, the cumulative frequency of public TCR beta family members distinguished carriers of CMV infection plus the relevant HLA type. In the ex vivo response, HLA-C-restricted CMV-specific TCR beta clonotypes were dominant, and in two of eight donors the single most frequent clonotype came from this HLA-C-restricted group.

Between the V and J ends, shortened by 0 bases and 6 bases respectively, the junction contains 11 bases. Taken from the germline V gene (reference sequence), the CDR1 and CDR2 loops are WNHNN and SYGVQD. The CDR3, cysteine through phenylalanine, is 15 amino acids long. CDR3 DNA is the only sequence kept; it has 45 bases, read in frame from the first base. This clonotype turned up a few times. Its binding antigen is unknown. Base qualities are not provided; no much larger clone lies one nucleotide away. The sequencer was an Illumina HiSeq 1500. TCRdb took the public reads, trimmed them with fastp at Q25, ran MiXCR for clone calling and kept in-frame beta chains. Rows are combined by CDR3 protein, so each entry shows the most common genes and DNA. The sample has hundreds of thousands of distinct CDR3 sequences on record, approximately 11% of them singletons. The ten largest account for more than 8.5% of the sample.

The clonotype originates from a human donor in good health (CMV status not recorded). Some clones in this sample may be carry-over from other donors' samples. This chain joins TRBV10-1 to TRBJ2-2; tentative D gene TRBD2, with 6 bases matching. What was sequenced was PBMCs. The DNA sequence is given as TGCGCCAGCAGTGAGTCGACTAGGCCCCCCGGGGAGCTGTTTTTT. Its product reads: CASSESTRPPGELFF.